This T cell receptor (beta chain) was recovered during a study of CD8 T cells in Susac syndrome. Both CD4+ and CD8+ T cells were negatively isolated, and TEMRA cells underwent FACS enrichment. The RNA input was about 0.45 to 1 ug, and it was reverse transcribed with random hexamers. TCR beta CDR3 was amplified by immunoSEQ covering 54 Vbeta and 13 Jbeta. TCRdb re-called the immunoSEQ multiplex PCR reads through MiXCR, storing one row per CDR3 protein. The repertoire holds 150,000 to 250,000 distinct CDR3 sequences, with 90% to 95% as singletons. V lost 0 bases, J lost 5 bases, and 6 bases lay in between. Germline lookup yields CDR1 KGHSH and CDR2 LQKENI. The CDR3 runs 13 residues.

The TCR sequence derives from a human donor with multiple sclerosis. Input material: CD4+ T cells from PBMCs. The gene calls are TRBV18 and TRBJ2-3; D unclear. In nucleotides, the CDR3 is TGTGCCAGCTCACCACCGAACGGAGATACGCAGTATTTT. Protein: CASSPPNGDTQYF.